This TCR beta chain was identified in a study of blood T cell repertoires in COVID-19. About the study: Whether acute or convalescent, the COVID-19 samples came from the United States, Italy and Spain. The cDNA or gDNA used as material had been derived from T cells, B-cell-depleted T cells, or PBMCs.

Per the original data handling: Reference gene primer amplification gave estimated nucleated cell counts. Some clones are missing from TCRdb's copy, which holds only in-frame ones; the method was immunoSEQ multiplex PCR. The DNA gave D and trimming, while V, J and clone size come from that table. The table lists about 59,000 clones, 90% of them singletons. This clone was found a few times. This CDR3 region has 14 residues. V lost 6 bases to trimming and J lost 6 bases; unmatched junction nucleotides: 7. CDR1 and CDR2 (germline): ENHRY, SYGVKD. The sequenced sample consisted of peripheral blood. This TCR came from an elderly man with acute or convalescent COVID-19. V gene TRBV10-3 combines with J gene TRBJ1-4; 7 bases line up with TRBD1. In nucleotides, the CDR3 is TGTGCCATCAGAATAGGGACAGAGGATGAAAAACTGTTTTTT. Encoded protein: CAIRIGTEDEKLFF.